This TCR beta chain was obtained from a study of post-analysis software for immune sequencing data. At the level of the study: Recorded disease courses covered relapsing-remitting, secondary progressive and progressive-relapsing multiple sclerosis. Some patients had no subtype annotation.

The CDR3 is 17 residues long. Trimming pared 4 bases from V and 6 bases from J, leaving 26 bases between. The germline CDR1 and CDR2 sequences are SGHRS and YFSETQ. Findings of the study overall: The five TRBV segments detected at higher frequency in patients than in controls included TRBV5-6, TRBV5-1 and TRBV20-1. Samples from one preparation batch, clustered by F measure, grouped strongly together. Compared against controls, patients with multiple sclerosis displayed significantly lower normalized Chao1 diversity.

This clonotype has ten or more counts. Its matching antigen is unknown. Prepared libraries of TCR beta cDNA carried unique molecular identifiers. TCRdb called the PCR reads again in MiXCR, with one record for every CDR3 protein. The sample records about 200,000 distinct CDR3 sequences, approximately 30% being singletons. The gene calls are TRBV5-1 and TRBJ2-7; maybe TRBD2 (6 bases). The sequenced material came from blood. The sequence was collected from a girl aged 2-17 years with multiple sclerosis. The CDR3 bases are TGCGCCAGCAGCCCTGGCGGGACGCCGATCCGAGGTGTCGAGCAGTACTTC. Its protein is CASSPGGTPIRGVEQYF.